This T cell receptor beta chain originates from a study of cytomegalovirus exposure and HLA in healthy donors. About the research overall: Membership in the Caucasian-associated ancestry cluster was found for about four fifths of nearly 400 genotyped donors.

Germline-derived CDR1 and CDR2 are LGHNA and YSLEER. The CDR3 consists of 13 residues. V gave up 0 bases and J gave up 7 bases, with 6 bases separating them. PCR amplification relied on 60 Vbeta primers (plus 13 Jbeta primers). Sequencing used immunoSEQ multiplex PCR; TCRdb keeps in-frame clones, though not all of them. This table has more than 70,000 clones, more than 75% appearing once. The V call is TRBV4-3, the J call TRBJ2-2; D ambiguous. The receptor was isolated from a man aged 30 to 45 in good health and CMV-seropositive. The sample comprised PBMCs. The CDR3 DNA follows: TGCGCCAGCAGCCAAGACTCCGGCGGGGAGCTGTTTTTT. This encodes CASSQDSGGELFF.